Shown below are 25 T cell receptor beta chains from a single sample sequenced in a study of T cell responses to AZD1222 COVID-19 vaccine. Only in-frame clones appear in the TCRdb table, and some are missing; sequencing was by immunoSEQ multiplex PCR. Here the sample spans roughly 120,000 clones, 80% to 95% being singletons. The starting material was peripheral blood, obtained 28 days after the second AZD1222 dose. These receptors originate from an adult who received the AZD1222 COVID-19 vaccine.

Only one count was recorded for this clone. The rearrangement uses TRBV9 and TRBJ1-3; 7 bases are a match to TRBD1. J gave up 8 bases and V 4 bases, and 9 bases lay outside the gene matches. The CDR3 spans 14 residues. Germline lookup yields CDR1 SGDLS and CDR2 YYNGEE. The CDR3 loop is CASSQGGQSYTIYF. For the CDR3, the DNA is TGTGCCAGCAGCCAGGGGGGGCAGTCGTACACCATATATTTT.

The chain couples TRBV6-5 to TRBJ2-5; 9 bases align to TRBD2. The V segment lost 0 bases and the J segment 5 bases; nucleotides outside the gene matches: 4. CDR1 and CDR2 (germline): MNHEY, SVGAGI. This CDR3 has 15 residues. CDR3 DNA: TGTGCCAGCAGTTACTCCGCGGGGGGGCGTGAGACCCAGTACTTC. This codes for CASSYSAGGRETQYF.

V and J are TRBV19 and TRBJ2-7, with TRBD1 identical over 8 bases. Germline CDR1 LNHDA, CDR2 SQIVND (reference sequence). This CDR3 comprises 14 residues. V lost 5 bases and J lost 4; bases outside the gene matches: 7. The CDR3 reads CASSPGRGPYEQYF. The CDR3 region has the DNA TGTGCCAGTAGTCCCGGCAGGGGGCCATACGAGCAGTACTTC.

This chain connects TRBV5-1 to TRBJ1-2, with 9 bases fitting TRBD1. The V segment lost 3 bases and the J segment 5 bases; nucleotides outside the gene matches: 8. The germline V gene encodes CDR1 SGHRS and CDR2 YFSETQ. This CDR3 has 15 residues. The CDR3, as DNA: TGCGCCAGCAGCTCAAGACAGGGGGGAACTTATGGCTACACCTTC. Amino acids: CASSSRQGGTYGYTF.

This chain uses TRBV6-5 with TRBJ1-2; perhaps TRBD1 as D (5 bases). The CDR3 has 11 amino acids. Germline CDR1 MNHEY, CDR2 SVGAGI. Deletions cut 7 bases from V and 5 bases from J, with 8 bases between. The CDR3 protein is CASTKGYGYTF. The CDR3 DNA reads as TGTGCCAGCACCAAGGGGTATGGCTACACCTTC.

CDR3 in DNA: TGTGCCAGCAGTACAGAGAATGAAAAACTGTTTTTT. As protein: CASSTENEKLFF. This chain uses TRBV2 with TRBJ1-4; D remains unclear. V was pared by 5 bases and J by 5 bases, with 6 bases between. CDR1 is SNHLY and CDR2 is FYNNEI in the germline V gene. The CDR3 length is 12 residues.

This chain joins TRBV4-2 and TRBJ2-3; no reliable D call. From germline, CDR1 is LGHNA and CDR2 YNFKEQ. V dropped 0 bases and J dropped 0 bases, with 7 bases sitting between them. The CDR3 is made up of 15 amino acids. In DNA form, the CDR3 reads TGTGCCAGCAGCCAAGAAGGAAGTAGCACAGATACGCAGTATTTT. Protein product: CASSQEGSSTDTQYF.

The chain links TRBV27 to TRBJ1-1; 11 bases align to TRBD1. This CDR3 is 15 amino acids long. Germline values: CDR1 MNHEY, CDR2 SMNVEV (reference sequence). V was clipped by 6 bases and J by 3 bases; unmatched bases: 6. CDR3 coding DNA: TGTGCCAGCAGCGTCCCGGGACAGGGGGACACTGAAGCTTTCTTT. It yields the protein CASSVPGQGDTEAFF.

The DNA for the CDR3 is TGTGCCAGCAGCTCGTCGACACTCCAGCCCCAGCATTTT. Amino acid sequence: CASSSSTLQPQHF. This sequence joins TRBV7-3 and TRBJ1-5; D remains ambiguous. The CDR3 is 13 amino acids. Germline CDR1 and CDR2: SGHTA and FQGTGA. V lost 4 bases and J lost 7, with 11 bases in between.

This clone was detected a few times. The V call is TRBV25-1, the J call TRBJ2-5; TRBD1 is a possible D gene (5 bases). The CDR3 consists of 12 residues. V was shortened by 3 bases and J by 5 bases, with 7 bases between the two germline ends. Per the germline V gene, CDR1 is MGHDK and CDR2 is SYGVNS. Written as DNA, the CDR3 is TGTGCCAGCAGTGATACAGGCGAGACCCAGTACTTC. Translation: CASSDTGETQYF.

The V and J genes are TRBV7-2 and TRBJ2-3, with 8 bases aligning to TRBD2. V was clipped by 3 bases and J by 6 bases; unmatched bases: 5. This CDR3 is 14 amino acids long. CDR1 and CDR2 from the germline V gene are SGHTA and FQGNSA. DNA of the CDR3: TGTGCCAGCAGCTTCGGGGGGGGAAGGGATACGCAGTATTTT. Translating it yields CASSFGGGRDTQYF.

This chain links TRBV12-5 with TRBJ2-2; perhaps TRBD2 as D (6 bases). V gave up 2 bases and J gave up 6 bases, with 13 bases separating them. The germline V gene encodes CDR1 LGHNT and CDR2 FRNRAP. The CDR3 is 15 residues long. In nucleotides, the CDR3 is TGTGCTAGTGGTTTGCCTCAGGGAGGTTCCGGGGAGCTGTTTTTT. Translating it yields CASGLPQGGSGELFF. Full variable domain (missing parts from reference TRBV12-5 and TRBJ2-2): DARVTQTPRHKVTEMGQEVTMRCQPILGHNTVFWYRQTMMQGLELLAYFRNRAPLDDSGMPKDRFSAEMPDATLATLKIQPSEPRDSAVYFCASGLPQGGSGELFFGEGSRLTVL.

The rearrangement uses TRBV4-3 and TRBJ1-4; D not certain. Looked up from germline, CDR1 is LGHNA and CDR2 is YSLEER. The CDR3 covers 13 residues. Trimming removed 4 bases from V and 11 bases from J, with 14 bases in between. CDR3 bases: TGCGCCAGCAGCCCAAAGACCAGGCGGAAACTGTTTTTT. Translating gives CASSPKTRRKLFF.

In its sample, this clone was seen once. The rearrangement uses TRBV5-1 and TRBJ2-7, with 7 positions matching TRBD1. Germline CDR1 SGHRS, CDR2 YFSETQ. There are 15 residues in the CDR3. Germline trimming cut 0 bases from V and 3 bases from J; bases unmatched to any gene: 6. CDR3 sequence (DNA): TGCGCCAGCAGCTTGGTTTCAGGGGGACACTACGAGCAGTACTTC. Encoded protein: CASSLVSGGHYEQYF.

The chain joins TRBV7-9 to TRBJ1-6, with D perhaps matching TRBD1 (6 bases). CDR1 is SEHNR and CDR2 is FQNEAQ in the germline V gene (reference sequence). The germline V and J ends were trimmed by 0 bases and 9 bases, with 12 bases remaining between them. The CDR3 contains 15 residues. The CDR3 is CASSLAGGGVSPLHF. Written as DNA, the CDR3 is TGTGCCAGCAGCTTAGCAGGGGGTGGGGTTTCACCCCTCCACTTT.

The genes are TRBV19 and TRBJ2-1, with D perhaps being TRBD1 or TRBD2 (5 bases each). V was cut by 5 bases and J by 7 bases, with 21 bases left in between. CDR1 is LNHDA and CDR2 is SQIVND in the germline V gene (reference sequence). CDR3 length: 16 residues. The CDR3 reads CASSRGWDPVLNEQFF. CDR3 sequence (DNA): TGTGCCAGTAGTCGGGGTTGGGACCCCGTCTTGAATGAGCAGTTCTTC.

The V gene is TRBV5-6, the J gene TRBJ1-1; 9 bases agree with TRBD1. CDR1 is SGHDT, CDR2 YYEEEE, per germline. Trimming cost V 3 bases and J 5 bases; bases outside gene matches: 11. The CDR3 is 16 amino acids. CDR3 residues: CASSSGTGWSGTEAFF. DNA of the CDR3: TGTGCCAGCAGCTCTGGGACAGGGTGGAGTGGTACTGAAGCTTTCTTT.

V is TRBV28 and J is TRBJ1-4, with a tentative D call TRBD1 (6 bases). The CDR3 consists of 14 residues. V lost 3 bases and J 6 bases, leaving 11 bases between the germline ends. Germline V gene sequence: CDR1 MDHEN, CDR2 SYDVKM. CDR3 DNA sequence: TGTGCCAGCAGTTTCAGGGGTAGCGATGAAAAACTGTTTTTT. This encodes CASSFRGSDEKLFF. Filled out from reference TRBV28 and TRBJ1-4, the complete variable domain reads DVKVTQSSRYLVKRTGEKVFLECVQDMDHENMFWYRQDPGLGLRLIYFSYDVKMKEKGDIPEGYSVSREKKERFSLILESASTNQTSMYLCASSFRGSDEKLFFGSGTQLSVL.

This clone was counted once. The rearrangement links TRBV5-8 to TRBJ1-6; TRBD1 matches at 7 bases. This CDR3 is built from 15 residues. V gave up 4 bases and J gave up 7 bases; unmatched junction bases: 8. Germline V lookup: CDR1 SGHTS, CDR2 YDEGEE. The CDR3 sequence: CASSRRQGENSPLHF. CDR3 DNA: TGTGCCAGCAGCCGGAGACAGGGTGAGAATTCACCCCTCCACTTT.

The genes are TRBV5-1 and TRBJ2-5; 12 bases fit TRBD2. V was clipped by 5 bases and J by 5 bases; unmatched bases: 10. The CDR3 is 16 amino acids. The V gene's germline CDR1 is SGHRS and CDR2 YFSETQ. The CDR3 protein is CASSSTSGGPGETQYF. DNA for the CDR3: TGCGCCAGCAGTTCGACTAGCGGGGGCCCCGGGGAGACCCAGTACTTC. The full variable domain, in which reference TRBV5-1 and TRBJ2-5 provide the parts outside the CDR3, is KAGVTQTPRYLIKTRGQQVTLSCSPISGHRSVSWYQQTPGQGLQFLFEYFSETQRNKGNFPGRFSGRQFSNSRSEMNVSTLELGDSALYLCASSSTSGGPGETQYFGPGTRLLVL.

This clone was counted only a few times. V gene TRBV10-1 combines with J gene TRBJ2-1; TRBD2 matches at 9 bases. V gave up 3 bases and J gave up 4 bases; unmatched junction bases: 4. Per the germline V gene, CDR1 is WNHNN and CDR2 is SYGVQD (reference sequence). The CDR3 totals 15 residues. DNA of the CDR3: TGCGCCAGCAGTGAAGCGGGGGGCCTTTACAATGAGCAGTTCTTC. Amino acid sequence: CASSEAGGLYNEQFF.

The chain links TRBV7-9 to TRBJ1-6; 11 positions agree with TRBD1. V was clipped by 6 bases and J by 9 bases; unmatched bases: 4. Per germline, CDR1 SEHNR and CDR2 FQNEAQ (reference sequence). CDR3 length: 14 amino acids. The CDR3 DNA reads as TGTGCCAGCAGAGGACAGGGGGCTTTTTCACCCCTCCACTTT. It encodes CASRGQGAFSPLHF.

The chain has TRBV5-3 and TRBJ2-3, with unresolved D. TRBV5-3 is an ORF, and what it does is uncertain. V lost 0 bases and J 0 bases, leaving 17 bases between the germline ends. The CDR3 has 18 residues. CDR3 nucleotides: TGTGCCAGAAGCTTGGAGTTAGAGGCAGAACCTAGCACAGATACGCAGTATTTT. Its protein is CARSLELEAEPSTDTQYF.

The chain joins TRBV5-1 to TRBJ1-6; no clear D. The CDR3 has 14 amino acids. The germline gives CDR1 SGHRS, CDR2 YFSETQ. Trimming cost V 6 bases and J 0 bases, with 7 bases left between them. The CDR3 DNA reads TGCGCCAGCATGTACGGCTCCTATAATTCACCCCTCCACTTT. The encoded protein is CASMYGSYNSPLHF.

The CDR3 loop is CASSHAGGGTWDYFGNEQFF. In DNA, the CDR3 is TGCGCCAGCAGCCACGCGGGGGGAGGGACTTGGGACTACTTCGGCAATGAGCAGTTCTTC. V gene TRBV4-3 combines with J gene TRBJ2-1, with 8 bases identical to TRBD2. CDR1 and CDR2 from the germline V gene are LGHNA and YSLEER. V trimming: 3 bases; J trimming: 6 bases; junction bases outside the gene matches: 22. The CDR3 is made up of 20 amino acids.